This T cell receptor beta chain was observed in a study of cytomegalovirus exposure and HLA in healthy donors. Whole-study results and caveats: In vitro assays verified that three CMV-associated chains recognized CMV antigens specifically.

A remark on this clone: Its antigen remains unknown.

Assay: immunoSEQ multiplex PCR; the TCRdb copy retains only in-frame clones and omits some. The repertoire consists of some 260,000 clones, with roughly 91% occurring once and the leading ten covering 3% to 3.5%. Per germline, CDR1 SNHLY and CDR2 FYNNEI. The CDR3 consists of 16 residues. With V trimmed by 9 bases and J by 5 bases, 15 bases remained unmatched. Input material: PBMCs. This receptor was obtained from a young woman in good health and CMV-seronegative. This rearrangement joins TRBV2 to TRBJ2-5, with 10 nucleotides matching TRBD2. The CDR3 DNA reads TGTGCCAGGACCTCTCTCCCCGGGACTAGCGTGGAGACCCAGTACTTC. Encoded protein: CARTSLPGTSVETQYF.